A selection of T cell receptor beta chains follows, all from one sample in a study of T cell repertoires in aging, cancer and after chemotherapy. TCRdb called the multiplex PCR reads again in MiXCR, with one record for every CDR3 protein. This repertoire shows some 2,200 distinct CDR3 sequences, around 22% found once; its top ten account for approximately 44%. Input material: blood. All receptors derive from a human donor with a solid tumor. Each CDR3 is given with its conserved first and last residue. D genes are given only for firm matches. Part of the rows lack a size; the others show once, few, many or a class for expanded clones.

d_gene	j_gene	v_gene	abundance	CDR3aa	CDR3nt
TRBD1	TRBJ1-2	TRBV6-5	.	CASSSITILSRDRGLYGYTF	TGTGCCAGCAGTTCTATCACTATCCTTTCCCGGGACAGGGGGCTCTATGGCTACACCTTC
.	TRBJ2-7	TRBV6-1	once	CASSSGGLYNEKYF	TGTGCCAGCAGTTCTGGCGGGCTCTACAATGAGAAGTACTTC
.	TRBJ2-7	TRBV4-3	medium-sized	CASSQGSGTPAYEQYF	TGCGCCAGCAGCCAAGGTTCCGGGACTCCGGCCTACGAGCAGTACTTC
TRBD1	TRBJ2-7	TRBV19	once	CASSMGTGPYEQYF	TGTGCCAGCAGTATGGGGACAGGGCCTTACGAGCAGTACTTC
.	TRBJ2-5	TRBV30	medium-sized	CAWSDMNRETQYF	TGTGCCTGGAGTGATATGAATCGGGAGACCCAGTACTTC
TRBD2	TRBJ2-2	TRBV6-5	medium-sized	CASSYQRGTGELFF	TGTGCCAGCAGTTACCAGCGGGGGACCGGGGAGCTGTTTTTT
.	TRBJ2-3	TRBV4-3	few	CASSQDPVGGTSTDTQYF	TGCGCCAGCAGCCAAGATCCCGTGGGCGGGACTAGCACAGATACGCAGTATTTT
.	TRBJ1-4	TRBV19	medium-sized	CASSWTATNEKLFF	TGTGCCAGTAGTTGGACAGCAACTAATGAAAAACTGTTTTTT
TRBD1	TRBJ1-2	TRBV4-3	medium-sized	CASSNLTGPGYGYTF	TGCGCCAGCAGTAACTTGACAGGGCCCGGCTATGGCTACACCTTC
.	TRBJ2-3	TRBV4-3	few	CASSGGRDTQYF	TGCGCCAGCAGCGGGGGCCGCGATACGCAGTATTTT
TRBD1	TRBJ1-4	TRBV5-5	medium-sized	CASSQATGINEKLFF	TGTGCCAGCAGCCAAGCGACAGGGATTAATGAAAAACTGTTTTTT
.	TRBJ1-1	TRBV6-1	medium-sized	CASSEAFHGEAFF	TGTGCCAGCAGTGAAGCGTTTCACGGAGAAGCTTTCTTT
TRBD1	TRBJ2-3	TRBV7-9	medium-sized	CASSPWDRGTDTQYF	TGTGCCAGCAGCCCCTGGGACAGGGGCACAGATACGCAGTATTTT
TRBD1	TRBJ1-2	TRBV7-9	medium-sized	CASSLGSGQTIYYGYTF	TGTGCCAGCAGCTTAGGGTCGGGACAGACCATCTACTATGGCTACACCTTC
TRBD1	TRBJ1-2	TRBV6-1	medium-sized	CASSEGGQVYGYTF	TGTGCCAGCAGTGAAGGAGGACAGGTCTATGGCTACACCTTC
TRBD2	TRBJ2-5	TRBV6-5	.	CASSPGLAGMPRETQYF	TGTGCCAGCAGCCCGGGACTAGCGGGGATGCCTCGGGAGACCCAGTACTTC
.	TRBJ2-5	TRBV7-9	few	CASSLGVRETQYF	TGTGCCAGCAGCTTAGGGGTTCGAGAGACCCAGTACTTC
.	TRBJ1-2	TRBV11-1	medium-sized	CASSLSAGANYGYTF	TGTGCCAGCAGCTTATCCGCAGGGGCTAACTATGGCTACACCTTC
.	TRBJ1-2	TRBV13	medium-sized	CASSLGRVGRAYGYTF	TGTGCCAGCAGCTTAGGCCGGGTTGGCAGGGCCTATGGCTACACCTTC
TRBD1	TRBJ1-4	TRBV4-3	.	CASTAGGDEKLFF	TGCGCCAGCACCGCAGGGGGGGATGAAAAACTGTTTTTT
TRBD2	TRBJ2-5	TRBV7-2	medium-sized	CASKGRGYQETQYF	TGTGCCAGCAAAGGGCGGGGGTACCAAGAGACCCAGTACTTC
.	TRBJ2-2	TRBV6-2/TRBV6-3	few	CASSPGELFF	TGTGCCAGCAGTCCCGGGGAGCTGTTTTTT
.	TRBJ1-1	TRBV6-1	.	CASINGWENTESFF	TGTGCCAGCATAAACGGCTGGGAGAACACTGAATCTTTCTTT
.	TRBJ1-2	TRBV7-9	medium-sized	CASSLDSPRDGYTF	TGTGCCAGCAGCTTGGACTCCCCTCGGGATGGCTACACCTTC
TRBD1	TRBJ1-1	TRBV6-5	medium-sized	CASVQGMNTEAFF	TGTGCCAGCGTACAGGGGATGAACACTGAAGCTTTCTTT
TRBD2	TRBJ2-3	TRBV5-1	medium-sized	CASSPGLAGPGDTQYF	TGCGCCAGCAGCCCGGGACTAGCGGGCCCGGGGGATACGCAGTATTTT
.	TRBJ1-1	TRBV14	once	CASNMRPSPLEAFF	TGTGCCAGTAATATGAGACCATCCCCTCTTGAAGCTTTCTTT
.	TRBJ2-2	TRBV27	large	CASSQGQNTGELFF	TGTGCCAGCAGCCAGGGACAGAACACCGGGGAGCTGTTTTTT
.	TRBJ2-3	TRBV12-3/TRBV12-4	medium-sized	CATRTARADTQYF	TGTGCCACCCGGACAGCGAGGGCAGATACGCAGTATTTT
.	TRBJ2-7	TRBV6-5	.	CASSHSMGYEQYF	TGTGCCAGCAGTCACTCGATGGGGTACGAACAGTACTTT